Following are 15 T cell receptor beta chains from one sample sequenced in a study of T-cell memory formation after mild COVID-19. TCRdb reprocessed the 5' RACE reads via MiXCR and lists one record per CDR3 protein. The sample lists approximately 570,000 distinct CDR3 sequences; more than 15% were seen once. The sequencing input was PBMCs or a T cell subset sorted from them (not recorded which). These receptors all stem from an adult woman who had mild COVID-19 (a few samples of this study predate the infection). Cell type and time point are not known.

This clonotype appeared a few times. The chain recombines TRBV19 with TRBJ2-7; D remains unclear. Germline CDR1 and CDR2: LNHDA and SQIVND (reference sequence). The CDR3 is made up of 13 amino acids. V was clipped by 3 bases and J by 2 bases, with 8 bases between them. In nucleotides, the CDR3 is TGTGCCAGTAGTATCAACCTAGCCTACGAGCAGTACTTC. This encodes CASSINLAYEQYF.

The V and J genes are TRBV24-1 and TRBJ2-1; 9 bases match TRBD1. Germline assignment: CDR1 KGHDR and CDR2 SFDVKD. CDR3 length equals 15 residues. The V segment lost 6 bases and the J segment 6 bases; nucleotides outside the gene matches: 8. The DNA of the CDR3 is TGTGCCACCAGTAGAGGACAGGGGTTATTCAATGAGCAGTTCTTC. It yields the protein CATSRGQGLFNEQFF.

This sequence joins TRBV29-1 and TRBJ1-3; D ambiguous. This CDR3 region has 16 residues. Trimming stripped 0 bases from V and 0 bases from J, with 12 bases between. Per germline, CDR1 SQVTM and CDR2 ANQGSEA. The CDR3 here is CSVEDRGSFSGNTIYF. In DNA, the CDR3 is TGCAGCGTTGAAGACCGAGGCAGCTTCTCTGGAAACACCATATATTTT.

V usage is TRBV27 and J usage is TRBJ2-3, with TRBD2 as a possible D gene (6 bases). The length of the CDR3 is 14 residues. Germline-derived CDR1 and CDR2 are MNHEY and SMNVEV (reference sequence). The V and J ends lost 6 bases and 8 bases respectively, with 18 bases between them. CDR3 DNA sequence: TGTGCCAGCAGCCCCGGGACTCCTGAGGGTACGCAGTATTTT. Residues: CASSPGTPEGTQYF.

The chain uses TRBV3-1 and TRBJ2-3, with 13 bases identical to TRBD2. The CDR3 spans 16 residues. Germline lookup yields CDR1 LGHDT and CDR2 YNNKEL (reference sequence). J gave up 3 bases and V 3 bases, and 3 bases lay outside the gene matches. The CDR3 bases are TGTGCCAGCAGCCAGGGGGGACTAGCGGGAACAGATACGCAGTATTTT. It specifies CASSQGGLAGTDTQYF.

This clonotype was recorded many times. J is TRBJ1-6 and V is TRBV12-3 or TRBV12-4; D unresolved. The CDR3 contains 13 residues. V lost 5 bases to trimming and J lost 10 bases, with 12 bases between them. CDR3 in amino acids: CASSPTTQSPLHF. In DNA form, the CDR3 reads TGTGCCAGCAGTCCGACCACACAATCACCCCTCCACTTT.

The V and J genes are TRBV5-1 and TRBJ2-2; 13 bases are a match to TRBD2. Germline CDR1 SGHRS, CDR2 YFSETQ. CDR3 length: 15 residues. V dropped 2 bases and J dropped 6; count of bases not matched to a gene: 1. The DNA of the CDR3 is TGCGCCAGCAGCTTAACTAGCGGGGGGGCCGGGGAGCTGTTTTTT. Translated: CASSLTSGGAGELFF.

The V and J genes are TRBV6-5 and TRBJ2-1; 11 nucleotides line up with TRBD2. This CDR3 is 14 amino acids long. Germline assignment: CDR1 MNHEY and CDR2 SVGAGI. V trimming: 5 bases; J trimming: 9 bases; junction bases outside the gene matches: 6. CDR3 in amino acids: CASSPGLAAVEQFF. CDR3 bases: TGTGCCAGCAGTCCGGGACTAGCGGCGGTTGAGCAGTTCTTC.

The rearrangement joins TRBV14 to TRBJ1-2; D remains unclear. V dropped 1 base and J dropped 1 base, with 13 bases sitting between them. The CDR3 is 16 residues long. Germline values: CDR1 SGHDN, CDR2 FVKESK. The CDR3 is CASSQGRSGDNYGYTF. The CDR3 DNA sequence: TGTGCCAGCAGCCAAGGAAGGTCAGGAGATAACTATGGCTACACCTTC.

This clonotype appeared many times. The V and J genes are TRBV5-1 and TRBJ1-1; D is possibly TRBD1 (6 bases). Germline V gives CDR1 SGHRS, CDR2 YFSETQ. With 3 bases removed from V and 4 bases from J, the gap between germline ends came to 13 bases. The CDR3 contains 14 residues. The CDR3 nucleotides read TGCGCCAGCAGCTCGACAGGCAAGGCCACTGAAGCTTTCTTT. The encoded protein is CASSSTGKATEAFF.

Ten or more counts support this clonotype. The chain has TRBV27 and TRBJ1-2; D possibly corresponds to TRBD1 (5 bases). Per germline, CDR1 MNHEY and CDR2 SMNVEV (reference sequence). V lost 4 bases to trimming and J lost 7 bases, with 19 bases between them. The CDR3 covers 15 residues. The DNA for the CDR3 is TGTGCCAGCAGTTCCACGACAGCTCCGACTCGTGGCTACACCTTC. The encoded protein is CASSSTTAPTRGYTF.

This clonotype appeared a few times. The chain couples TRBV7-3 to TRBJ2-7; 7 positions agree with TRBD2. CDR3 length equals 12 residues. The V and J ends lost 1 base and 7 bases, in that order; junction bases with no gene match: 1. CDR1 SGHTA and CDR2 FQGTGA come from the germline V gene. The CDR3 region has the DNA TGTGCCAGCAGCTTAATGGGAGGGGAGCAGTACTTC. Translating gives CASSLMGGEQYF.

This clonotype turned up a few times. The J gene is TRBJ2-1, the V gene TRBV4-1; TRBD2 matches at 8 bases. The CDR3 is 14 amino acids. Germline V gene data show CDR1 as MGHRA and CDR2 as YSYEKL. V shed 2 bases, J shed 9 bases, and the junction held 6 bases outside the gene matches. CDR3 bases: TGCGCCAGCAGCCAAACCCGACTAGCGACTGAGCAGTTCTTC. Its translation: CASSQTRLATEQFF.

There are a few counts of this clonotype. J is TRBJ1-1 and V is TRBV10-3; D gene unclear. V lost 10 bases and J lost 4, with 10 bases in between. In germline, CDR1 is ENHRY, CDR2 SYGVKD. The CDR3 sequence is 11 residues long. The CDR3 DNA follows: TGTGCCACGTCCATGGGCACTGAAGCTTTCTTT. Translation gives CATSMGTEAFF.

This clonotype has more than one count but fewer than ten. Written as DNA, the CDR3 is TGCGCCAGCAGCCAAGATTGGCGGGGGATCTACGAGCAGTACTTC. Residues: CASSQDWRGIYEQYF. V and J are TRBV4-1 and TRBJ2-7; 7 bases align to TRBD2. CDR1 is MGHRA and CDR2 is YSYEKL in the germline V gene. After removal of 0 bases from V and 3 bases from J, the junction contained 5 bases not matched to a gene. The length of the CDR3 is 15 residues.